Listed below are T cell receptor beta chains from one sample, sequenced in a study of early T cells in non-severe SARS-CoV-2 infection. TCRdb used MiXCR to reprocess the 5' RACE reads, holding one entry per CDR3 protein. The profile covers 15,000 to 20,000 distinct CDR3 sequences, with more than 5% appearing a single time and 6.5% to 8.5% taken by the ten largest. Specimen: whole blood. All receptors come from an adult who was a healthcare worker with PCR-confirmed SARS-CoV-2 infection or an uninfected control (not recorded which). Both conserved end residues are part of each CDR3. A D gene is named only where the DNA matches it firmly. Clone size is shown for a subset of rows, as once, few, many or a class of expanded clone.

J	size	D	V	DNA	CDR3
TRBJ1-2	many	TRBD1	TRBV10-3	TGTGCCATCAGCGATATTCCGGGACAGGGGTGGGATGGCTACACCTTC	CAISDIPGQGWDGYTF
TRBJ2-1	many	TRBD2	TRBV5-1	TGCGCCAGCAGCGGAGGTGGGGCGGGAGAACATGAGCAGTTCTTC	CASSGGGAGEHEQFF
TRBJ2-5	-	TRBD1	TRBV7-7	TGTGCTAGCAGCTACACAGGGGGCTTCGGAGAGACCCAGTACTTC	CASSYTGGFGETQYF
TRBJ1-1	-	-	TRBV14	TGTGCCAGCAGCTTCCGGGGAGGATGGGGCACTGAAGCTTTCTTT	CASSFRGGWGTEAFF
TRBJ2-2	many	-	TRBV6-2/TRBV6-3	TGTGCCAGCCGTGAACAAGGGGCGATAACCGGGGAGCTGTTTTTT	CASREQGAITGELFF
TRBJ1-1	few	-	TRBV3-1	TGTGCCAGCAGCCCCTCCCGGGACACACTATCGAACACTGAAGCTTTCTTT	CASSPSRDTLSNTEAFF
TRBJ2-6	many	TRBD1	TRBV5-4	TGTGCCAGCAGCAGGGGACAGAACTCACTTAGCTCTGGGGCCAACGTCCTGACTTTC	CASSRGQNSLSSGANVLTF
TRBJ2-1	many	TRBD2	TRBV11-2	TGTGCCAGCAGCTTAGATTATGGAGCGGGAGGTTACAATGAGCAGTTCTTC	CASSLDYGAGGYNEQFF
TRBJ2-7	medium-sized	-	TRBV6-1	TGTGCCAGCAGCCGGGACGGGACCTACGAGCAGTACTTC	CASSRDGTYEQYF
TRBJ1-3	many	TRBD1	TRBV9	TGTGCCAGCAGTCGGACAGGGTCTGGAAACACCATATATTTT	CASSRTGSGNTIYF
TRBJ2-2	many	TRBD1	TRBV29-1	TGCAGCGTTGATCAGGGGGTCCGGGAGCTGTTTTTT	CSVDQGVRELFF
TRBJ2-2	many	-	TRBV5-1	TGCGCCAGCAGAGGAAGGAGGACCTCGAACACCGGGGAGCTGTTTTTT	CASRGRRTSNTGELFF
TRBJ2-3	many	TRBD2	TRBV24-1	TGTGCCACCAGTGATTATAGCGGGGGGCGGACAGATACGCAGTATTTT	CATSDYSGGRTDTQYF
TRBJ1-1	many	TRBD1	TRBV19	TGTGCCAGTAGTTCCGGACAGGGGAGGACTGAAGCTTTCTTT	CASSSGQGRTEAFF
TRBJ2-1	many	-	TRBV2	TGTGCCAGCAGTGCCGTCAGGCTAGGGGGTGAGCAGTTCTTC	CASSAVRLGGEQFF
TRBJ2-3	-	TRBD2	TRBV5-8	TGTGCCAGCAGCTACTTATTAGCGGGAGGGCCAGATACGCAGTATTTT	CASSYLLAGGPDTQYF
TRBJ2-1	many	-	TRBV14	TGTGCCAGCAGCCAAATACGGGAGAGCCTTTACAATGAGCAGTTCTTC	CASSQIRESLYNEQFF
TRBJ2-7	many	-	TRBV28	TGTGCCAGCACCTCGTCCTACGAGCAGTACTTC	CASTSSYEQYF
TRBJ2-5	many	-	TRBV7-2	TGTGCCAGCAGCTTTCCAACCGACTTAACAGATCAAGAGACCCAGTACTTC	CASSFPTDLTDQETQYF
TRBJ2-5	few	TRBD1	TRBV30	TGTGCCTGGAGCGCAGGACAGGGTGAGGGAGAGACCCAGTACTTC	CAWSAGQGEGETQYF
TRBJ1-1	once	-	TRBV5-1	TGCGCCAGCAGCTTGCGGGACGGGATTTTCTCTGAAGCTTTCTTT	CASSLRDGIFSEAFF
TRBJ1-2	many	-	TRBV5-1	TGCGCCAGCAGCTCGACCCTCTCCTATGGCTACACCTTC	CASSSTLSYGYTF
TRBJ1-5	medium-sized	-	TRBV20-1	TGCAGTGCCCGTAAGGGCAATCAGCCCCAGCATTTT	CSARKGNQPQHF
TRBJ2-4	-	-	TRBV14	TGTGCCAGCAGCCCCACAATGGACATTCAGTACTTC	CASSPTMDIQYF
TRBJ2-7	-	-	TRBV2	TGTGCCAGCAAGGACTTAGCCTACGAGCAGTACTTC	CASKDLAYEQYF
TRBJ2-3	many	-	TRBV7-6	TGTGCCAGCAGCTTAACCCCCACGGCTACGCAGTATTTT	CASSLTPTATQYF
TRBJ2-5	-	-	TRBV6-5	TGTGCCAGCAGGCAGACTAGAGCGGTGACCCAGTACTTC	CASRQTRAVTQYF
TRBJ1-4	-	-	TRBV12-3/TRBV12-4	TGTGCCAGCAGTTTAGATGAAAAACTGTTTTTT	CASSLDEKLFF
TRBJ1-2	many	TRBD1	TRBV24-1	TGTGCCACCAGTGAGAAAACAGGGGGCGGCTATGGCTACACCTTC	CATSEKTGGGYGYTF
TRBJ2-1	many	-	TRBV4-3	TGCGCCAGCAGCCCTTTTGGGGGCGCCGGGTTGAATGAGCAGTTCTTC	CASSPFGGAGLNEQFF
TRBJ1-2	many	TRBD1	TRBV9	TGTGCCAGCAGCGCCGGGACAGGCGGGTTCTATGGCTACACCTTC	CASSAGTGGFYGYTF
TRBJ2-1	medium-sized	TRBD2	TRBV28	TGTGCCAGCAGGTGGACTAGCGGTAAATCCTACAATGAGCAGTTCTTC	CASRWTSGKSYNEQFF
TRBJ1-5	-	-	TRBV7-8	TGTGCCAGCAGCTCCGGGACCCTAGGGAATCAGCCCCAGCATTTT	CASSSGTLGNQPQHF
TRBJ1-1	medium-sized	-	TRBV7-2	TGTGCCAGCAGCTTAGGCGTGGAGAACACTGAAGCTTTCTTT	CASSLGVENTEAFF
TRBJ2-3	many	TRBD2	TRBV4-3	TGCGCCAGCAGCCAAGATCCCCTAGCGGGGCACACAGATACGCAGTATTTT	CASSQDPLAGHTDTQYF
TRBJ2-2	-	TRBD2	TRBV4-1	TGCGCCAGCAGCGAAGGGGCTAGCGGGAGTAAGGCCACCGGGGAGCTGTTTTTT	CASSEGASGSKATGELFF
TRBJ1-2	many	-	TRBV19	TGTGCCAGTAGCCCTCAGAGCGGCTATGGCTACACCTTC	CASSPQSGYGYTF
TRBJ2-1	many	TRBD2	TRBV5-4	TGTGCCAGCAGCTTGATGGCGGGAGGGCCTTCCTACAATGAGCAGTTCTTC	CASSLMAGGPSYNEQFF
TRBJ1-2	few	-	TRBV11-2	TGTGCCAGCAGCTTATGGGGAGGCTACACCTTC	CASSLWGGYTF
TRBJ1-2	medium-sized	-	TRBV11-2	TGTGCCAGCAGCTTACAAGGGGTCGGCTACACCTTC	CASSLQGVGYTF
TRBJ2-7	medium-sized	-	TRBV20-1	TGCAGTGCTAGAGCGTCACCACTGCGGGACGAGCAGTACTTC	CSARASPLRDEQYF
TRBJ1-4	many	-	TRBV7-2	TGTGCCAGCAGCCCAATACTGACAGAATCCTACTCCGTTAATGAAAAACTGTTTTTT	CASSPILTESYSVNEKLFF
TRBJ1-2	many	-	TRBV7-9	TGTGCCGTGGCGGAAGGGGATCTTGGCTATGGCTACACCTTC	CAVAEGDLGYGYTF
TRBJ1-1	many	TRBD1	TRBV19	TGTGCCAGTAGTTTAGGACAGGTAAACACTGAAGCTTTCTTT	CASSLGQVNTEAFF
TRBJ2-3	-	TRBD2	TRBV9	TGTGCCAGCAGCCCGTGGCTAGCGGGAGTAGAGGAGCGAGATACGCAGTATTTT	CASSPWLAGVEERDTQYF
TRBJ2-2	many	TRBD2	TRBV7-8	TGTGCCAGCAGCTTAGGACTAGCGGGGACCGGGGAGCTGTTTTTT	CASSLGLAGTGELFF
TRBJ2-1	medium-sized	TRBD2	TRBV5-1	TGCGCCAGCAGCTTGACTAGCGGGAGGACTTACAATGAGCAGTTCTTC	CASSLTSGRTYNEQFF
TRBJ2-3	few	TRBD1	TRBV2	TGTGCCAGCAGGGGGGACAGGGGCGCGTTTGATACGCAGTATTTT	CASRGDRGAFDTQYF
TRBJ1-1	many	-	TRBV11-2	TGTGCCAGCAGCTTATTCCCCCTGAACACTGAAGCTTTCTTT	CASSLFPLNTEAFF
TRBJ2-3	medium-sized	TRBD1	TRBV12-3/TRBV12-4	TGTGCCAGCAGTACAGGGGGCAGAGATACGCAGTATTTT	CASSTGGRDTQYF
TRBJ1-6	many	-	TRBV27	TGTGCCAGCAAGGGTAATTCACCCCTCCACTTT	CASKGNSPLHF
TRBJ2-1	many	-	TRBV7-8	TGTGCCAGCAGCCTGGGGACGCCCAATGAGCAGTTCTTC	CASSLGTPNEQFF
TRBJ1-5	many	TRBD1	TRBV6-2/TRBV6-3	TGTGCCAGCAGTCCCTCAGGGGGCGGTCAGCCCCAGCATTTT	CASSPSGGGQPQHF
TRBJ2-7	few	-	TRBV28	TGTGCCAGCAGCCTAGACAGGGACTTGGACGAGCAGTACTTC	CASSLDRDLDEQYF
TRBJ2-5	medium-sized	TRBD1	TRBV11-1	TGTGCCAGCAGCTTAGATGGACAGGGACAAGAGACCCAGTACTTC	CASSLDGQGQETQYF